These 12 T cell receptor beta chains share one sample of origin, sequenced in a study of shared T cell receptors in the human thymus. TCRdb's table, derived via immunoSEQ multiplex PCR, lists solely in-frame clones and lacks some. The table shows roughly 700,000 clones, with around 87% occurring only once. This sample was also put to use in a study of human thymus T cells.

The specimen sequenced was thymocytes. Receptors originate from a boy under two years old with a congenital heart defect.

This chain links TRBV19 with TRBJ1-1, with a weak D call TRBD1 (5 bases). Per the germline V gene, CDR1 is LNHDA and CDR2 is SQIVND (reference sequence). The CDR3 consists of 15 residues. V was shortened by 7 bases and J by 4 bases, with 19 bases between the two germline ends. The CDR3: CASMARGAGGTEAFF. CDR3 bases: TGTGCCAGTATGGCCCGTGGGGCTGGCGGCACTGAAGCTTTCTTT.

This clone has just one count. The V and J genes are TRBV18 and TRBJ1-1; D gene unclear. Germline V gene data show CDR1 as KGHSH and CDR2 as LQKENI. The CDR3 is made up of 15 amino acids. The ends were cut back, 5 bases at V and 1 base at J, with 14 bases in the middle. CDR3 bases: TGTGCCAGCTCAGCCCCGAGGGTAGAGAACACTGAAGCTTTCTTT. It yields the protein CASSAPRVENTEAFF. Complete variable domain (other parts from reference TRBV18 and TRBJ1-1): NAGVMQNPRHLVRRRGQEARLRCSPMKGHSHVYWYRQLPEEGLKFMVYLQKENIIDESGMPKERFSAEFPKEGPSILRIQQVVRGDSAAYFCASSAPRVENTEAFFGQGTRLTVV.

CDR3 sequence reads: CASSQDRLAAYEQYF. The DNA of the CDR3 is TGTGCCAGCAGCCAAGACAGGCTAGCGGCATACGAGCAGTACTTC. The V and J genes are TRBV4-2 and TRBJ2-7; 7 bases fit TRBD2. Trimming cost V 0 bases and J 4 bases; bases outside gene matches: 6. This CDR3 has 15 residues. CDR1 and CDR2 from the germline V gene are LGHNA and YNFKEQ.

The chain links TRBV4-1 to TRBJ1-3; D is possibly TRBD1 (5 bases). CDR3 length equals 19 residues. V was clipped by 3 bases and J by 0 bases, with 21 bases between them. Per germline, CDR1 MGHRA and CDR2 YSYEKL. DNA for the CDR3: TGCGCCAGCAGCCAGGAAAGAAGGTCGGGGGGAATCTCTGGAAACACCATATATTTT. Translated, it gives CASSQERRSGGISGNTIYF.

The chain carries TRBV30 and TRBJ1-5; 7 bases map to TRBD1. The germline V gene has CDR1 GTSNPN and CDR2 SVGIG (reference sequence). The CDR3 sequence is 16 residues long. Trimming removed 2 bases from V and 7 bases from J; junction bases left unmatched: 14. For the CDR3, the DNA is TGTGCCTGGAGTCCATCGGACAGGACGAGGGACCAGCCCCAGCATTTT. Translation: CAWSPSDRTRDQPQHF.

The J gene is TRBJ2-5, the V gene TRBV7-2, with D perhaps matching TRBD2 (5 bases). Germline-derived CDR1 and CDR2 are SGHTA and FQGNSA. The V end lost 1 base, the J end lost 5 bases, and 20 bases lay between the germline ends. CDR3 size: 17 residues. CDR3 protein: CASSLVLRAPPGETQYF. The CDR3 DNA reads TGTGCCAGCAGCTTAGTCCTGCGGGCCCCCCCTGGGGAGACCCAGTACTTC.

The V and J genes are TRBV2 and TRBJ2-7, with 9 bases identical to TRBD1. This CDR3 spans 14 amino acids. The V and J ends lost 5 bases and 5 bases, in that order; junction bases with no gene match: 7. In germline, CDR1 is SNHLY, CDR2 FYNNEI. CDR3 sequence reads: CASSPRDRVNEQYF. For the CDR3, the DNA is TGTGCCAGCAGTCCCCGGGACAGGGTAAACGAGCAGTACTTC.

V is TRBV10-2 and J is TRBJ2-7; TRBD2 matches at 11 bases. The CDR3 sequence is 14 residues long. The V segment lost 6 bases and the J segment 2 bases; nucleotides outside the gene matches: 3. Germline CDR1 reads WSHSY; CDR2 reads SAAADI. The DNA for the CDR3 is TGCGCCAGCAGAACTAGCGGGAGTGCCTACGAGCAGTACTTC. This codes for CASRTSGSAYEQYF.

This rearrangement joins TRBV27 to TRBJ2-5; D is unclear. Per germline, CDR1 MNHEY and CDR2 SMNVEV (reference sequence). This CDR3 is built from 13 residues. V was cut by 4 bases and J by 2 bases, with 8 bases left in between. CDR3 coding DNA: TGTGCCAGCAGTTCACCCCAGCAAGAGACCCAGTACTTC. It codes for CASSSPQQETQYF.

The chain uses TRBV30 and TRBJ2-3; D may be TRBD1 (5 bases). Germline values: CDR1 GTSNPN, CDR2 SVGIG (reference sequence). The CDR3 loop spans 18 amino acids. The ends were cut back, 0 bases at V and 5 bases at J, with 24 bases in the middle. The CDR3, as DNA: TGTGCCTGGAGTGTACTTCACGATGTTCGGCTAAGGGGAGATACGCAGTATTTT. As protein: CAWSVLHDVRLRGDTQYF.

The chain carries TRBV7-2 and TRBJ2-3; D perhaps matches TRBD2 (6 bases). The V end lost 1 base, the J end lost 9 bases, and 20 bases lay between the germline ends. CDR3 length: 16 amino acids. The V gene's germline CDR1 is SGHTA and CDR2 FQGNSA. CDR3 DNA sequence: TGTGCCAGCAGCTTAGGGTCGGCGGAGGGTCATGGGACGCAGTATTTT. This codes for CASSLGSAEGHGTQYF.

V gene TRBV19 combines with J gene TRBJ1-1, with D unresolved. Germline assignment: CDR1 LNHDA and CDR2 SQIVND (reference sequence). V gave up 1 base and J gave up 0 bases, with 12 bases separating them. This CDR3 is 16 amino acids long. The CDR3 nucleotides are TGTGCCAGTAGTATAGGCCGGGTAGATATGAACACTGAAGCTTTCTTT. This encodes CASSIGRVDMNTEAFF.